These 26 T cell receptor beta chains were all obtained from the same sample, sequenced in a study of blood T cell repertoires in COVID-19. Assay used: immunoSEQ multiplex PCR; TCRdb lists only in-frame clones, some missing. The sample gives under 200,000 clones, approximately 90% of which show up once; 7% is in the top ten. Sequenced material: peripheral blood. The receptors were sampled from a woman of 80 years or more in a cohort sampled during active or convalescent COVID-19.

The chain joins TRBV5-6 to TRBJ1-6, with 8 nucleotides matching TRBD1. The CDR3 extends over 17 amino acids. Trimming took 4 bases from V and 10 from J; bases not matched to a gene: 16. The germline V gene encodes CDR1 SGHDT and CDR2 YYEEEE. CDR3 in amino acids: CASSPTGAGGSLSPLHF. CDR3 bases: TGTGCCAGCAGCCCGACAGGGGCAGGGGGGAGTTTGTCACCCCTCCACTTT. Full variable domain (remainder filled in from reference TRBV5-6 and TRBJ1-6): DAGVTQSPTHLIKTRGQQVTLRCSPKSGHDTVSWYQQALGQGPQFIFQYYEEEERQRGNFPDRFSGHQFPNYSSELNVNALLLGDSALYLCASSPTGAGGSLSPLHFGNGTRLTVT.

As to this clone: One end of the junction fails to match germline, which may point to a read error. This chain connects TRBV7-7 to TRBJ1-6; tentative D call: TRBD1 (6 bases). The CDR3 is made up of 14 amino acids. In germline, CDR1 is SSHAT, CDR2 FNYEAQ (reference sequence). The CDR3 nucleotides read TGTGCTAGCAGCCAGGGACAAGATAATTCACCCCTCCACTTT. It encodes CASSQGQDNSPLHF.

A few counts support this clone. The DNA for the CDR3 is TGTGCCAGCAGCCAACCAGGGAGGGCAGATACGCAGTATTTT. It specifies CASSQPGRADTQYF. The V and J genes are TRBV3-1 (or the pseudogene TRBV3-2) and TRBJ2-3; 7 bases match TRBD2. The CDR3 consists of 14 residues. The germline V gene encodes CDR1 LGHDT and CDR2 YNNKEL (reference sequence). J gave up 4 bases and V 2 bases, and 3 bases lay outside the gene matches.

V gene TRBV19 combines with J gene TRBJ1-1; 7 nucleotides match TRBD1. Germline loops: CDR1 LNHDA, CDR2 SQIVND (reference sequence). After removal of 6 bases from V and 3 bases from J, the junction contained 7 bases not matched to a gene. The CDR3 totals 14 residues. CDR3 region: CASRGWDSYTEAFF. CDR3 nucleotide sequence: TGTGCCAGTAGGGGTTGGGACAGTTACACTGAAGCTTTCTTT.

This clone was seen just once. V usage is TRBV24-1 and J usage is TRBJ1-4; 9 bases match TRBD1. With V trimmed by 4 bases and J by 7 bases, 6 bases remained unmatched. Germline lookup yields CDR1 KGHDR and CDR2 SFDVKD. CDR3 length: 15 amino acids. The DNA for the CDR3 is TGTGCCACCAGTGACCCGGGACAGGGAAGTGAAAAACTGTTTTTT. This encodes CATSDPGQGSEKLFF.

This clone was recorded once. This chain connects TRBV4-1 to TRBJ1-5; D ambiguous. Trimming stripped 0 bases from V and 0 bases from J, with 12 bases between. Germline values: CDR1 MGHRA, CDR2 YSYEKL. The CDR3 loop spans 17 amino acids. The CDR3 nucleotides are TGCGCCAGCAGCCAAGAAGCATACGGTTATAGCAATCAGCCCCAGCATTTT. It codes for CASSQEAYGYSNQPQHF.

The chain joins TRBV7-6 to TRBJ2-7, with 8 nucleotides matching TRBD1. The V segment lost 5 bases and the J segment 7 bases; nucleotides outside the gene matches: 16. CDR3 length: 16 amino acids. The germline V gene has CDR1 SGHVS and CDR2 FNYEAQ. This CDR3 reads CASSNPQKDRAAEQYF. DNA for the CDR3: TGTGCCAGCAGCAATCCCCAAAAGGACAGGGCGGCGGAGCAGTACTTC.

This clone was seen a single time. The rearrangement uses TRBV6-4 and TRBJ1-4, with 8 bases lining up with TRBD1. The CDR3 runs 14 residues. Germline CDR1 and CDR2: MRHNA and SNTAGT. Trimming removed 5 bases from V and 5 bases from J; junction bases left unmatched: 4. CDR3 loop: CASSPGGHNEKLFF. DNA of the CDR3: TGTGCCAGCAGTCCAGGGGGCCACAATGAAAAACTGTTTTTT.

The rearrangement uses TRBV10-3 and TRBJ1-1; maybe TRBD1 (5 bases). The CDR3 contains 15 residues. With 0 bases removed from V and 3 bases from J, the gap between germline ends came to 11 bases. Looked up from germline, CDR1 is ENHRY and CDR2 is SYGVKD. This CDR3 reads CAISESGLLDTEAFF. DNA of the CDR3: TGTGCCATCAGTGAGTCGGGACTGTTGGACACTGAAGCTTTCTTT.

The V gene is TRBV21-1, the J gene TRBJ2-2; the tabulated D call, TRBD2, remains unverified against the DNA. TRBV21-1 is a documented pseudogene. This CDR3 contains 15 residues. The CDR3 DNA reads TGTGCCGGTCCGCAACTAGCGGGGAACACCGGGGAGCTGTTTTTT. This codes for CAGPQLAGNTGELFF.

V gene TRBV10-2 combines with J gene TRBJ1-5; 8 bases match TRBD1. Germline trimming cut 6 bases from V and 8 bases from J; bases unmatched to any gene: 12. Germline lookup yields CDR1 WSHSY and CDR2 SAAADI. The length of the CDR3 is 15 residues. In DNA form, the CDR3 reads TGCGCCAGCAGGGACGGACAGGGTTTTAACGAGCCCCAGCATTTT. Amino acid sequence: CASRDGQGFNEPQHF.

The V call is TRBV2, the J call TRBJ1-6, with D tentatively TRBD1 (5 bases). V gave up 6 bases and J gave up 5 bases, with 14 bases separating them. This CDR3 is 15 amino acids long. Looked up from germline, CDR1 is SNHLY and CDR2 is FYNNEI. CDR3 nucleotide sequence: TGTGCCAGCAGCGGCGGGGGGAATAATAATTCACCCCTCCACTTT. Translating gives CASSGGGNNNSPLHF.

This chain links TRBV5-4 with TRBJ1-5; possible D gene TRBD1, 5 bases. Trimming stripped 4 bases from V and 0 bases from J, with 8 bases between. Germline-derived CDR1 and CDR2 are SGHNT and YYREEE (reference sequence). The CDR3 is 14 residues long. The CDR3, as DNA: TGTGCCAGCAGCACCCAGGGTAGCAATCAGCCCCAGCATTTT. Encoded protein: CASSTQGSNQPQHF.

The genes are TRBV7-2 and TRBJ2-7; 11 bases are a match to TRBD1. This CDR3 comprises 16 residues. Germline V lookup: CDR1 SGHTA, CDR2 FQGNSA. Germline trimming cut 2 bases from V and 2 bases from J; bases unmatched to any gene: 5. The CDR3 reads CASSLSTGQGAYEQYF. Written as DNA, the CDR3 is TGTGCCAGCAGCTTATCTACGGGACAGGGGGCCTACGAGCAGTACTTC.

V is TRBV19 and J is TRBJ1-5; 8 nucleotides line up with TRBD1. The CDR3 is made up of 14 amino acids. The germline V gene encodes CDR1 LNHDA and CDR2 SQIVND (reference sequence). The junction had 2 bases not matched to a gene; V was cut back by 3 bases and J by 4 bases. The chain's CDR3 is CASSIQGANQPQHF. The CDR3 DNA is TGTGCCAGTAGTATCCAGGGGGCTAATCAGCCCCAGCATTTT.

The chain has TRBV18 and TRBJ2-7, with no clear D. Germline CDR1 is KGHSH and CDR2 is LQKENI. The V gene lost 2 bases and the J gene lost 2 bases, with 16 bases spanning the gap. This CDR3 spans 16 amino acids. The CDR3 nucleotides read TGTGCCAGCTCACCAGGCCCGCAGGCCGAACCCTACGAGCAGTACTTC. Protein sequence: CASSPGPQAEPYEQYF.

This clone appeared a few times. CDR3 coding DNA: TGTGCCAGCAGTTACCCGGCGGGGGGGAATTTCTTACGTTCTGAAGCTTTCTTT. Translation gives CASSYPAGGNFLRSEAFF. J is TRBJ1-1 and V is TRBV6-7; D might be TRBD1 (5 bases). TRBV6-7 is filed as an ORF, its function uncertain. The CDR3 runs 18 residues. V was cut by 2 bases and J by 6 bases, with 25 bases left in between.

The genes are TRBV5-1 and TRBJ2-7; 7 nucleotides match TRBD1. The CDR3 is made up of 15 amino acids. CDR1 and CDR2 (germline): SGHRS, YFSETQ. The V segment lost 2 bases and the J segment 0 bases; nucleotides outside the gene matches: 5. The DNA of the CDR3 is TGCGCCAGCAGCTTAACAGGGGTAAGCTCCTACGAGCAGTACTTC. Translation gives CASSLTGVSSYEQYF. Supplemented by reference TRBV5-1 and TRBJ2-7, the full variable domain reads KAGVTQTPRYLIKTRGQQVTLSCSPISGHRSVSWYQQTPGQGLQFLFEYFSETQRNKGNFPGRFSGRQFSNSRSEMNVSTLELGDSALYLCASSLTGVSSYEQYFGPGTRLTVT.

The count of this clone is one. This rearrangement joins TRBV18 to TRBJ1-1; maybe TRBD1 (6 bases). The CDR3 is 15 residues long. Germline lookup yields CDR1 KGHSH and CDR2 LQKENI. V was shortened by 2 bases and J by 4 bases, with 14 bases between the two germline ends. CDR3 nucleotide sequence: TGTGCCAGCTCACCAGAACAGGGAAGTTCCACTGAAGCTTTCTTT. It yields the protein CASSPEQGSSTEAFF.

The V and J genes are TRBV11-2 and TRBJ2-3; TRBD2 aligns across 15 bases. This CDR3 has 16 amino acids. The V and J ends lost 4 bases and 7 bases, in that order; junction bases with no gene match: 6. In germline, CDR1 is SGHAT, CDR2 FQNNGV. CDR3 sequence: CASSSRTSGRANTQYF. The CDR3 nucleotides read TGTGCCAGCAGCTCCCGGACTAGCGGGAGGGCGAATACGCAGTATTTT.

This sequence joins TRBV11-3 and TRBJ1-6; D remains unclear. CDR1 is SGHNT, CDR2 YENEEA, per germline. The CDR3 contains 16 residues. Trimming removed 3 bases from V and 5 bases from J, with 14 bases in between. CDR3 nucleotide sequence: TGTGCCAGCAGCTTTAACGCAGGATTCGATAATTCACCCCTCCACTTT. It specifies CASSFNAGFDNSPLHF.

The chain recombines TRBV2 with TRBJ1-2; D is undetermined. The V gene's germline CDR1 is SNHLY and CDR2 FYNNEI. Deletions cut 3 bases from V and 5 bases from J, with 7 bases between. The CDR3 is 12 amino acids. CDR3 amino acids: CASSETEYGYTF. In DNA, the CDR3 is TGTGCCAGCAGTGAGACTGAATATGGCTACACCTTC.

This sequence joins TRBV6-5 and TRBJ1-1; D uncertain. V was clipped by 6 bases and J by 4 bases, with 12 bases between them. The CDR3 has 13 amino acids. Germline CDR1 and CDR2: MNHEY and SVGAGI. This chain's CDR3 is CASRTGLGTEAFF. The CDR3 DNA follows: TGTGCCAGCAGGACGGGGTTGGGCACTGAAGCTTTCTTT.

The gene calls are TRBV5-1 and TRBJ2-5, with 9 bases matching TRBD1. CDR1 SGHRS and CDR2 YFSETQ come from the germline V gene. With 5 bases clipped from V and 5 bases from J, the junction kept 13 bases outside the gene matches. This CDR3 has 16 residues. CDR3 residues: CASRSGSRDRVETQYF. The CDR3 coding sequence is TGCGCCAGCAGAAGTGGATCCCGGGACAGGGTTGAGACCCAGTACTTC.

The CDR3 spells CASSYLLAGSGELFF. CDR3 in DNA: TGTGCCAGCAGCTACCTACTAGCGGGGAGCGGGGAGCTGTTTTTT. The rearrangement links TRBV3-1 (or the pseudogene TRBV3-2) to TRBJ2-2, with TRBD2 matching over 10 bases. Germline loops: CDR1 LGHDT, CDR2 YNNKEL (reference sequence). V trimming: 5 bases; J trimming: 7 bases; junction bases outside the gene matches: 7. The CDR3 runs to 15 residues.

This clone was seen once. This sequence joins TRBV10-3 and TRBJ1-1, with 11 nucleotides matching TRBD1. The CDR3 sequence is 13 residues long. CDR1 is ENHRY, CDR2 SYGVKD, per germline. Unmatched junction bases numbered 3, after V lost 10 bases and J lost 2 bases. The CDR3 spells CATGTGGNTEAFF. The DNA for the CDR3 is TGTGCCACCGGGACAGGGGGAAACACTGAAGCTTTCTTT.